This record concerns one TCR beta chain sequence. The antigen is undetermined. These data originate in a study of shared clonotypes between healthy human individuals. Study-level findings and limits: Clonotype sharing across several donors was observed for around 4.8% of naive CD4 clonotypes. At large depth, rarefaction still showed sorted-subset sequencing to be incomplete.

The CDR3 contains 16 residues. Germline V lookup: CDR1 MDHEN, CDR2 SYDVKM. V was trimmed by 7 bases and J by 3 bases, leaving 21 bases between them. Generated by immunoSEQ multiplex PCR, the TCRdb table keeps only in-frame clones and is missing some. The sample has about 660,000 clones; approximately 74% are singletons. The healthy adult donors were HIV-negative and reported no recent acute infections or vaccinations. A CD45RA+ naive subset and a CD45RA-negative memory subset were split from CD4+ cells. The sample comprised memory CD4+ T cells sorted from blood. Subset given: CD45RA-negative fraction. This rearrangement joins TRBV28 to TRBJ2-5; either TRBD1 or TRBD2 may supply D (5 bases each). This clonotype was obtained from a woman aged 30 to 39 in good health. Here the CDR3 reads CASTITQGGGEETQYF. The CDR3 bases are TGTGCCAGCACCATCACTCAGGGTGGGGGAGAAGAGACCCAGTACTTC.